This T cell receptor (beta chain) came from a study of shared clonotypes between healthy human individuals. Deep was the level used in running the assay. Some clones are missing from TCRdb's copy, which holds only in-frame ones; the method was immunoSEQ multiplex PCR. The table records roughly 2.6 million clones, approximately 90% of them present only once. The V gene's germline CDR1 is SEHNR and CDR2 FQNEAQ (reference sequence). CDR3 length equals 12 residues. With 11 bases removed from V and 3 bases from J, the gap between germline ends came to 13 bases. With regard to this clone: As yet, its antigen is unknown.

Study findings and constraints: Sorted-subset samples were not fully sequenced, rarefaction indicated. The small donor group covered limited genetic and exposure diversity. Non-shared clonotypes displayed generation probabilities falling below those of clonotypes present in all four donors.

The chain is built from TRBV7-9 and TRBJ1-1; tentatively, D is TRBD1 (5 bases). Sequenced: naive CD4+ T cells sorted from blood. Stated subset: CD45RA+ positively selected. The origin of this receptor is a young man in good health. The CDR3 bases are TGTGCCTCCGTCCGGGGGGACACTGAAGCTTTCTTT. Its translation: CASVRGDTEAFF.